A single count supports the clone carrying this TCR beta chain. The data were produced by immunoSEQ multiplex PCR, yet TCRdb's version contains in-frame clones alone and is incomplete. The sample includes 40,000 to 50,000 clones, less than 80% of them seen just once. The germline CDR1 and CDR2 sequences are LNHDA and SQIVND (reference sequence). The V gene end was trimmed by 4 bases and the J gene end by 5 bases; junction bases not matched to a gene: 2. The length of the CDR3 is 14 residues. These data come from a study of blood T cell repertoires in COVID-19. The V and J genes are TRBV19 and TRBJ1-4, with TRBD1 matching over 9 bases. The sequenced material came from peripheral blood. The sequence came from a man between 70 and 80 years old with acute or convalescent COVID-19. The CDR3 is CASSRGTGNEKLFF. CDR3 nucleotide sequence: TGTGCCAGTAGTAGGGGGACAGGGAATGAAAAACTGTTTTTT.